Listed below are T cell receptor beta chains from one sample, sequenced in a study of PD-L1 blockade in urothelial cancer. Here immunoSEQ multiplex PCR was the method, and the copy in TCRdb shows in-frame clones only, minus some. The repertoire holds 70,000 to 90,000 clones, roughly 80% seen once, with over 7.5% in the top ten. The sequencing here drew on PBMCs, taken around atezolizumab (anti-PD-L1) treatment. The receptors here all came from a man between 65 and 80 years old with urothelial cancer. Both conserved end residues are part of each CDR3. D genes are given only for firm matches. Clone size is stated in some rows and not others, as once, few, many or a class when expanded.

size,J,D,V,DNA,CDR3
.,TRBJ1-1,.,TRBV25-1,TGTGCCAGCAGTGAAGTGGGCATGAACACTGAAGCTTTCTTT,CASSEVGMNTEAFF
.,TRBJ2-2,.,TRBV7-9,TGTGCCAGCAGCTTAGGAGTCGGGGAGCTGTTTTTT,CASSLGVGELFF
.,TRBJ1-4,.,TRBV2,TGTGCCAGCAGGGGAGACCGGGAGGAAAAACTGTTTTTT,CASRGDREEKLFF
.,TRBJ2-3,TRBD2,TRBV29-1,TGCAGCGTTGAAGGTTGGGGGGACTACCCATCTAGCACAGATACGCAGTATTTT,CSVEGWGDYPSSTDTQYF
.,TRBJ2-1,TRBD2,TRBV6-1,TGTGCCAGCAGTGAAGCTCTAGCGGGTGGCGATGAGCAGTTCTTC,CASSEALAGGDEQFF
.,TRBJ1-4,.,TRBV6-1,TGTGCCAGCAGCTTGACAGCGAATGAAAAACTGTTTTTT,CASSLTANEKLFF
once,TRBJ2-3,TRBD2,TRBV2,TGTGCCAGCAGTGAGGGGGGGGGCACAGATACGCAGTATTTT,CASSEGGGTDTQYF
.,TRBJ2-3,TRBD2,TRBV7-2,TGTGCCAGCAGCTTTAAAGCGGGAGGAGGGGGAACAGATACGCAGTATTTT,CASSFKAGGGGTDTQYF
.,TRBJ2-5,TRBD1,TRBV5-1,TGCGCCAGCAGCATACAACAGGGGGCGGCAGGAGAGACCCAGTACTTC,CASSIQQGAAGETQYF
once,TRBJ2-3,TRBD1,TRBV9,TGTGCCAGCAGCCCTGAAGGGGGCCCCCCGGTAAATACGCAGTATTTT,CASSPEGGPPVNTQYF
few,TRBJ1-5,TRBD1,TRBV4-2,TGTGCCAGCAGCCAAGATTCGCCGGGACAGGCGTCTTTGGATCAGCCCCAGCATTTT,CASSQDSPGQASLDQPQHF
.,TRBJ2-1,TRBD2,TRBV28,TGTGCCAGCAGAACTAGCGGGAGTGGGGAGCAGTTCTTC,CASRTSGSGEQFF
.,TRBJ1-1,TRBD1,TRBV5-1,TGCGCCAGCAGCGTCGGACAGGGGGACACTGAAGCTTTCTTT,CASSVGQGDTEAFF
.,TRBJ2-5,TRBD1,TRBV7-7,TGTGCCAGCAGCTCGGGGACAGGGACTGAGACCCAGTACTTC,CASSSGTGTETQYF
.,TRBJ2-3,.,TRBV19,TGTGCCAGTAGTCCCCGGGGGGCGCGGGATACGCAGTATTTT,CASSPRGARDTQYF
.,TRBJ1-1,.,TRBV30,TGTGCCTGGAGTACAGGGCGGACGTTGTCTGAAGCTTTCTTT,CAWSTGRTLSEAFF
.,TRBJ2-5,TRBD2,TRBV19,TGTGCCATCCCGGTGGAAGCGGGGGCCCCGTTCTGGACCCAGTACTTC,CAIPVEAGAPFWTQYF
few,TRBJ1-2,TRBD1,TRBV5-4,TGTGCCAGCAGCTTGGACCGGACAGGGGGCCGGGATGGCTACACCTTC,CASSLDRTGGRDGYTF
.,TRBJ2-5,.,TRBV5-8,TGTGCCAGCAGCCTTCCGGGACTCAACCCAGAGACCCAGTACTTC,CASSLPGLNPETQYF
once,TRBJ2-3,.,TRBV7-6,TGTGCCAGCAGCGTAGTCGGTGTGTCAGATACGCAGTATTTT,CASSVVGVSDTQYF
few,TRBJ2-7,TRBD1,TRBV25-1,TGTGCCAGCAGTGGACCCTGGACAGGGGACTACGAGCAGTACTTC,CASSGPWTGDYEQYF
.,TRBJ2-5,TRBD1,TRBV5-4,TGTGCCAGCAGCTCGGGACAGGGCGTAGAGACCCAGTACTTC,CASSSGQGVETQYF
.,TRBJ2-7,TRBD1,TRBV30,TGTGCCTGGGGGCGGAAAGGACAGGGCCTCTTAGAGCAGTACTTC,CAWGRKGQGLLEQYF
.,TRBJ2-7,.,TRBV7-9,TGTGCCAGCAGCTTAGCGAGGTACAGGTCCTACGAGCAGTACTTC,CASSLARYRSYEQYF
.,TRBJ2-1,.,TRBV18,TGTGCCAGCTCACCAACTTCGGACAGTAATGAGCAGTTCTTC,CASSPTSDSNEQFF
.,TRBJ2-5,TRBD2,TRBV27,TGTGCCAGCAGTTCCCTAGCGGGTCCGACAGAAGCGACGGAGACCCAGTACTTC,CASSSLAGPTEATETQYF
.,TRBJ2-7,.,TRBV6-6,TGTGCCAGCAACACCGACAGCTCCTACGAGCAGTACTTC,CASNTDSSYEQYF
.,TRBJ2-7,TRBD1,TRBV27,TGTGCCAGCAGCCCCCGCAGGGGGCCCTACGAGCAGTACTTC,CASSPRRGPYEQYF
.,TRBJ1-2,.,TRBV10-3,TGTGCCATCAGTGAATTAGAGCACCATGGCTACACCTTC,CAISELEHHGYTF
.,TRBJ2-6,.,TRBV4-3,TGCGCCAGCAGCCAAGAGCCGGGACTGCACTCTGGGGCCAACGTCCTGACTTTC,CASSQEPGLHSGANVLTF
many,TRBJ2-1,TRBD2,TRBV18,TGTGCCAGCTCACCAAGACTAGCGGTAAATGAGCAGTTCTTC,CASSPRLAVNEQFF